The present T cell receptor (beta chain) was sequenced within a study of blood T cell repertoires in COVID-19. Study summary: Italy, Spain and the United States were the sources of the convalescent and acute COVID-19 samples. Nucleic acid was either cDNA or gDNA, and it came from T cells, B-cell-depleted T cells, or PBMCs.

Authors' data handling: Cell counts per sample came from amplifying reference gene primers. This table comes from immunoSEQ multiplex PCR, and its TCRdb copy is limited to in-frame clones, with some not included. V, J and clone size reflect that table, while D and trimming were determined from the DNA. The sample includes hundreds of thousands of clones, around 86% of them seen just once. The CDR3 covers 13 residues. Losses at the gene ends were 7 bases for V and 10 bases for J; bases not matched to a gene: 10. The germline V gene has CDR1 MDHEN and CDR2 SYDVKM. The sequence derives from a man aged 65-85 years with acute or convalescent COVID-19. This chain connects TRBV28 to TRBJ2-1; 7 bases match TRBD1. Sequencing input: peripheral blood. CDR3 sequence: CASKGGFTGEQFF. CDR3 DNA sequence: TGTGCCAGCAAAGGGGGCTTCACAGGAGAGCAGTTCTTC.